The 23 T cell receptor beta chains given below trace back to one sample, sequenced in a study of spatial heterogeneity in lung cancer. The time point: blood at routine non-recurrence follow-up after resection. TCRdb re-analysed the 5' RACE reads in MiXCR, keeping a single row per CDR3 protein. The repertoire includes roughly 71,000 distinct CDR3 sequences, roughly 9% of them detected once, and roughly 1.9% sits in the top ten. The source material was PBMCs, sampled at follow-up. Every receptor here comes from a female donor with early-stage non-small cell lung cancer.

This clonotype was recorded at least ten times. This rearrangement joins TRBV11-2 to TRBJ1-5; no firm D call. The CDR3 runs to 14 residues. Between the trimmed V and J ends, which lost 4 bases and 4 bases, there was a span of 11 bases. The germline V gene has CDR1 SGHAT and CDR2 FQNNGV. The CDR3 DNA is TGTGCCAGCAGCTCCGATGGCGCAAATCAGCCCCAGCATTTT. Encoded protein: CASSSDGANQPQHF.

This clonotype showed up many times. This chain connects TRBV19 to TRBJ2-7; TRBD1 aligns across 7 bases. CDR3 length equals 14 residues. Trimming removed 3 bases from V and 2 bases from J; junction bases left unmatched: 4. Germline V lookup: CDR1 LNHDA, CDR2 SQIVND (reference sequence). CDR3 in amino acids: CASSISGQTYEQYF. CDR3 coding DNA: TGTGCCAGTAGTATTTCGGGACAGACCTACGAGCAGTACTTC.

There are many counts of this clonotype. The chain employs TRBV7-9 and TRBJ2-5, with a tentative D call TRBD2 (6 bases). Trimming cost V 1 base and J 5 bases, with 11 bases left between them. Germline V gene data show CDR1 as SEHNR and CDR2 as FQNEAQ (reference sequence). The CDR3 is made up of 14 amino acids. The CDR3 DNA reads TGTGCCAGCAGCTTAGGTACTAGCAGCGAGACCCAGTACTTC. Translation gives CASSLGTSSETQYF.

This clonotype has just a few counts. CDR3: CSARDRLAGGPYNEQFF. In DNA, the CDR3 is TGCAGTGCTAGAGATCGGCTAGCGGGAGGGCCGTACAATGAGCAGTTCTTC. The chain links TRBV20-1 to TRBJ2-1; 12 bases agree with TRBD2. The CDR3 is 17 amino acids. The germline V gene encodes CDR1 DFQATT and CDR2 SNEGSKA (reference sequence). J was trimmed by 4 bases and V by 0 bases; bases with no gene match: 7.

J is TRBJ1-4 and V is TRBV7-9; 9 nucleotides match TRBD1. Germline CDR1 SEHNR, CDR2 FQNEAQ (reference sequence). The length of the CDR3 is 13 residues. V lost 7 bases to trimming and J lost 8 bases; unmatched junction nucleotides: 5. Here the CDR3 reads CASKGQGQEKLFF. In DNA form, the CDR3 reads TGTGCCAGCAAGGGACAGGGACAGGAAAAACTGTTTTTT.

The CDR3 region is CSARNRLDPKETQYF. The CDR3 coding sequence is TGCAGTGCTAGGAACCGACTCGACCCCAAAGAGACCCAGTACTTC. The chain recombines TRBV20-1 with TRBJ2-5; D is ambiguous. The CDR3 consists of 15 residues. Per germline, CDR1 DFQATT and CDR2 SNEGSKA (reference sequence). Trimming pared 3 bases from V and 3 bases from J, leaving 17 bases between.

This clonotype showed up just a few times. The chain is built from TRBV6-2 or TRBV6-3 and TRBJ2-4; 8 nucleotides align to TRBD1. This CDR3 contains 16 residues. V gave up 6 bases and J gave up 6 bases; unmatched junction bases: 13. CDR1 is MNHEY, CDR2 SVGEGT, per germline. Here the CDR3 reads CASRQHGQGTGNIQYF. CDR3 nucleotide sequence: TGTGCCAGCAGGCAGCACGGACAGGGCACAGGAAACATTCAGTACTTC.

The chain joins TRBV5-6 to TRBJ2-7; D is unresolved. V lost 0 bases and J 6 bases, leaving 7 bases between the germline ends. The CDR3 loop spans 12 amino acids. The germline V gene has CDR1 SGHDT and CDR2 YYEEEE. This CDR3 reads CASSLGRIEQYF. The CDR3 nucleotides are TGTGCCAGCAGCTTGGGGCGGATCGAGCAGTACTTC.

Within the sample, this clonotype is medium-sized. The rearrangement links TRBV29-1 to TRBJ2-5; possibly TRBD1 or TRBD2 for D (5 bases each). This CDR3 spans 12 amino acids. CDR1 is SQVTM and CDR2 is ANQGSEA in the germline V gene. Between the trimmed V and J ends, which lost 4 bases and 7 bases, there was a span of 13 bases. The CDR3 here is CSVVMVGGTQYF. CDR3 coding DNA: TGCAGCGTTGTCATGGTTGGGGGGACCCAGTACTTC.

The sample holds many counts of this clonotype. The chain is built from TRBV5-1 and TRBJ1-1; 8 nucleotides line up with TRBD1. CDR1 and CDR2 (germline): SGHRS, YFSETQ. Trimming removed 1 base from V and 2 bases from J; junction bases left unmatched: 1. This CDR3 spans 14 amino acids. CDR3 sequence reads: CASSLQGANTEAFF. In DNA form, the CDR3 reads TGCGCCAGCAGCTTGCAGGGGGCTAACACTGAAGCTTTCTTT.

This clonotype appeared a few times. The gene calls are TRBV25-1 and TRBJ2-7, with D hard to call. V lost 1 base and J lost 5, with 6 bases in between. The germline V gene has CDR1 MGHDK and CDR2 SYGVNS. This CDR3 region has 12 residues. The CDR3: CASSEWQNEQYF. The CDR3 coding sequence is TGTGCCAGCAGTGAATGGCAGAACGAGCAGTACTTC.

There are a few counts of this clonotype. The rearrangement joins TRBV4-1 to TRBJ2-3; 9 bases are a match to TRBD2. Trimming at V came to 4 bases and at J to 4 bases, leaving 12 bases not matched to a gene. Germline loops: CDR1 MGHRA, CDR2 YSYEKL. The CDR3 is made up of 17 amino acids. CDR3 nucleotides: TGCGCCAGCAGCCGAAAGGTAGCGGGAGAGGTTGCAGATACGCAGTATTTT. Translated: CASSRKVAGEVADTQYF.

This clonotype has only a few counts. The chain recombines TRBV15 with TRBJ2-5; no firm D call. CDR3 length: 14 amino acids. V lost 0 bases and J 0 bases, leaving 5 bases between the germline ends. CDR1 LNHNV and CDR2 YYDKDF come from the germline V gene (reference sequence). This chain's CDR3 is CATSRDGYQETQYF. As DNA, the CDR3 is TGTGCCACCAGCAGAGATGGCTACCAAGAGACCCAGTACTTC. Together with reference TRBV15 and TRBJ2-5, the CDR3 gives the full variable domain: DAMVIQNPRYQVTQFGKPVTLSCSQTLNHNVMYWYQQKSSQAPKLLFHYYDKDFNNEADTPDNFQSRRPNTSFCFLDIRSPGLGDTAMYLCATSRDGYQETQYFGPGTRLLVL.

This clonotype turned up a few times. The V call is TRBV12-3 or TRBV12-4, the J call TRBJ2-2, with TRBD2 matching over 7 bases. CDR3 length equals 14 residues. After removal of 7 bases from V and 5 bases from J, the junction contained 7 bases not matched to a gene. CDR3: CASNRGGGTGELFF. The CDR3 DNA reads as TGTGCCAGCAACAGAGGCGGGGGAACCGGGGAGCTGTTTTTT.

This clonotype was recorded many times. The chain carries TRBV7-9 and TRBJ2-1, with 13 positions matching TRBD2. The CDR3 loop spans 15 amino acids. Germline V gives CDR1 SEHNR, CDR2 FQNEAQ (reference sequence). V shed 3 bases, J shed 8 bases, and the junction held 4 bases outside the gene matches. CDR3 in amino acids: CASSFGLAGEHEQFF. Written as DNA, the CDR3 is TGTGCCAGCAGCTTCGGACTAGCGGGAGAACATGAGCAGTTCTTC.

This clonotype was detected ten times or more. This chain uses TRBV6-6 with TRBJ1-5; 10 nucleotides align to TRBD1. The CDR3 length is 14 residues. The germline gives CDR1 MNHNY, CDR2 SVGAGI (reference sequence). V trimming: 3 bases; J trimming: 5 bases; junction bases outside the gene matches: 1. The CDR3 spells CASSYDRGHQPQHF. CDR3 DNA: TGTGCCAGCAGTTATGACAGGGGGCATCAGCCCCAGCATTTT.

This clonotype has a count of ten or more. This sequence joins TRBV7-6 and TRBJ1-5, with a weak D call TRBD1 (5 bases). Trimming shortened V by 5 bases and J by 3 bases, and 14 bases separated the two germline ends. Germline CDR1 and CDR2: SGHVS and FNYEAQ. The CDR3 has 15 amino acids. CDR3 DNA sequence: TGTGCCAGCAGCCTAGGGACTTCAGACAATCAGCCCCAGCATTTT. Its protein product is CASSLGTSDNQPQHF.

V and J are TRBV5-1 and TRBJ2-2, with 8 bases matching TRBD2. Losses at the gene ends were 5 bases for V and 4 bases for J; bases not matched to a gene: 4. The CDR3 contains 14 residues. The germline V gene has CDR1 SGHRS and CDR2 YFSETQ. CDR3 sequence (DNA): TGCGCCAGCAGTCCTAGCGGGTTCACCGGGGAGCTGTTTTTT. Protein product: CASSPSGFTGELFF.

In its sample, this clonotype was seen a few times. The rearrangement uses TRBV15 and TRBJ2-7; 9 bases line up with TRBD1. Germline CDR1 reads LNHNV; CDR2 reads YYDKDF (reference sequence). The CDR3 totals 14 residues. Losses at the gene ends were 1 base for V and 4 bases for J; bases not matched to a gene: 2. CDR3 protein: CATSRGGQGYEQYF. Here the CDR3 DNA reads TGTGCCACCAGCAGAGGCGGACAGGGGTACGAGCAGTACTTC.

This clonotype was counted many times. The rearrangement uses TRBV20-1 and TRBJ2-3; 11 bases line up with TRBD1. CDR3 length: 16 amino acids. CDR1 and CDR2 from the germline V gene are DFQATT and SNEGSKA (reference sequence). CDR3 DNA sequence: TGCAGGGCCGGACAGGGGGCATGGGGTGACACAGATACGCAGTATTTT. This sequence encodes CRAGQGAWGDTDTQYF.

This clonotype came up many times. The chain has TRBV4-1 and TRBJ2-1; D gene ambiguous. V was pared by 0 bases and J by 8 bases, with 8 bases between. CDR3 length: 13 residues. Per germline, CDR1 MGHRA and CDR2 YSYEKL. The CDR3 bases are TGCGCCAGCAGCCAAGATTTGACATATGAGCAGTTCTTC. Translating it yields CASSQDLTYEQFF.

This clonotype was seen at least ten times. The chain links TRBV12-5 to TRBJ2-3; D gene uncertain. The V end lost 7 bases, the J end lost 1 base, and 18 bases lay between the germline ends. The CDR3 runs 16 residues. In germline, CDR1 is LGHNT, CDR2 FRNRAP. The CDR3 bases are TGTGCTAGTGTCCCGGTAGGCGCAACACGCACAGATACGCAGTATTTT. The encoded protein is CASVPVGATRTDTQYF.

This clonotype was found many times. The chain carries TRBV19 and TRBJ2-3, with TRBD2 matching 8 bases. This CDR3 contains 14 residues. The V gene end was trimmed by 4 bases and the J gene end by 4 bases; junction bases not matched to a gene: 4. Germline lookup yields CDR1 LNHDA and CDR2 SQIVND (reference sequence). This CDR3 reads CASSTREAPDTQYF. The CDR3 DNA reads TGTGCCAGTAGTACGCGGGAGGCCCCAGATACGCAGTATTTT.